This is a list of T cell receptor beta chains from one sample in a study of OX40 agonist ivuxolimab in advanced cancers. Clones were read by immunoSEQ multiplex PCR, and TCRdb kept only the in-frame ones, dropping some. The sample contains roughly 34,000 clones, roughly 87% of which appear only once. The starting material was CD4+ or CD8+ T cells sorted from blood, obtained in a trial of the OX40 agonist ivuxolimab. Receptors originate from an adult with an advanced solid tumor such as melanoma, head and neck, liver or kidney cancer. Each CDR3 is given with its conserved first and last residue. The order of the fields is CDR3 DNA, CDR3 protein, CDR3 length, clone size, J gene, V gene, D gene. The D gene is left open where the match is weak. Clone size appears in some rows only: once, few, many, or a class for an expanded clone.

cdr3_nt: TGCAGTGTAAAGGGACAAGAGACCCAGTACTTC
cdr3_aa: CSVKGQETQYF
cdr3_length: 11
clone_size: .
j_call: TRBJ2-5
v_call: TRBV20-1
d_call: .

cdr3_nt: TGTGCCAGCAGCCGGGGACAGGGGGGCACAGATACGCAGTATTTT
cdr3_aa: CASSRGQGGTDTQYF
cdr3_length: 15
clone_size: .
j_call: TRBJ2-3
v_call: TRBV7-3
d_call: TRBD1

cdr3_nt: TGTGCCAGCACCGTTACAGGGACACACAATGAGCAGTTCTTC
cdr3_aa: CASTVTGTHNEQFF
cdr3_length: 14
clone_size: few
j_call: TRBJ2-1
v_call: TRBV7-8
d_call: .

cdr3_nt: TGTGCCAGCAGCCTGAGCTCCTACGAGCAGTACTTC
cdr3_aa: CASSLSSYEQYF
cdr3_length: 12
clone_size: .
j_call: TRBJ2-7
v_call: TRBV2
d_call: .

cdr3_nt: TGTGCCAGCAGCCAAGAGGCGGCAGAAAATCAGCCCCAGCATTTT
cdr3_aa: CASSQEAAENQPQHF
cdr3_length: 15
clone_size: .
j_call: TRBJ1-5
v_call: TRBV4-2
d_call: .

cdr3_nt: TGTGCCAGCACCACACCGGGCCAGGGTGCTGGCTACACCTTC
cdr3_aa: CASTTPGQGAGYTF
cdr3_length: 14
clone_size: .
j_call: TRBJ1-2
v_call: TRBV28
d_call: .

cdr3_nt: TGTGCCAGCAGCTTTGGCAGGGTAAACGACGAGCAGTACTTC
cdr3_aa: CASSFGRVNDEQYF
cdr3_length: 14
clone_size: .
j_call: TRBJ2-7
v_call: TRBV5-6
d_call: .

cdr3_nt: TGTGCCAGCAGCTTAGGGGGCTATGGAAACACCATATATTTT
cdr3_aa: CASSLGGYGNTIYF
cdr3_length: 14
clone_size: .
j_call: TRBJ1-3
v_call: TRBV7-8
d_call: .

cdr3_nt: TGTGCCAGCAGTTTCGACAGGTATGCTACACATAGCAATCAGCCCCAGCATTTT
cdr3_aa: CASSFDRYATHSNQPQHF
cdr3_length: 18
clone_size: few
j_call: TRBJ1-5
v_call: TRBV11-3
d_call: .

cdr3_nt: TGTGCCAGTAGTGCCGGGACGGGTCAGTTCTTC
cdr3_aa: CASSAGTGQFF
cdr3_length: 11
clone_size: .
j_call: TRBJ2-1
v_call: TRBV19
d_call: .

cdr3_nt: TGTGCCAGCTCACCATCACAGGGGAATCAGCCCCAGCATTTT
cdr3_aa: CASSPSQGNQPQHF
cdr3_length: 14
clone_size: .
j_call: TRBJ1-5
v_call: TRBV18
d_call: TRBD1

cdr3_nt: TGTGCCAGCAGCTTAAACAGGGAGAACACTGAAGCTTTCTTT
cdr3_aa: CASSLNRENTEAFF
cdr3_length: 14
clone_size: .
j_call: TRBJ1-1
v_call: TRBV7-9
d_call: .

cdr3_nt: TGTGCCAGCAGCTCCCGGGCCTTTAGAGCACCCCTCCACTTT
cdr3_aa: CASSSRAFRAPLHF
cdr3_length: 14
clone_size: .
j_call: TRBJ1-6
v_call: TRBV11-2
d_call: .

cdr3_nt: TGTGCCAGCACCCTACAAGCCGCGACAGTTTCCTACAATGAGCAGTTCTTC
cdr3_aa: CASTLQAATVSYNEQFF
cdr3_length: 17
clone_size: .
j_call: TRBJ2-1
v_call: TRBV7-6
d_call: .